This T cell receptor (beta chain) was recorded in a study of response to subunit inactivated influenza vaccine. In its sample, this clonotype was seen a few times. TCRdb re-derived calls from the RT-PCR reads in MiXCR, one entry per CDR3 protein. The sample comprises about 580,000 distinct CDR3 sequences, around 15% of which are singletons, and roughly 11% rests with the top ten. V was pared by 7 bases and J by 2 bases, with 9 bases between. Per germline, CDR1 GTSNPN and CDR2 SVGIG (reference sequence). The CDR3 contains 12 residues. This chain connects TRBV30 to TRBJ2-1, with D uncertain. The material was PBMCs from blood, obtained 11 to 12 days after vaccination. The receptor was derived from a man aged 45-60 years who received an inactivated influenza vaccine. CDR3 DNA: TGTGCCTTGTCGGTTACCTACAATGAGCAGTTCTTC. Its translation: CALSVTYNEQFF.